Listed below are T cell receptor beta chains from one sample, sequenced in a study of blood T cell repertoires in COVID-19. This table comes from immunoSEQ multiplex PCR, and its TCRdb copy is limited to in-frame clones, with some not included. This table holds about 230,000 clones, roughly 85% found once. The sequenced sample was peripheral blood. The receptors shown here come from a man aged 45-65 years with COVID-19, enrolled during active disease. Both conserved end residues are part of each CDR3. The order of the fields is clone size, J gene, V gene, CDR3 length, D gene, CDR3 protein, CDR3 DNA. The D gene is left open where the match is weak. Rows give clone size only sometimes, using once, few, many, or a class for an expanded clone.

size: few
J: TRBJ2-7
V: TRBV18
length: 12
D: NA
CDR3: CASSPDSYEQYF
DNA: TGTGCCAGCTCACCGGACAGTTACGAGCAGTACTTC

size: NA
J: TRBJ1-2
V: TRBV29-1
length: 13
D: TRBD1
CDR3: CSVPWTGNYGYTF
DNA: TGCAGCGTCCCCTGGACAGGCAACTATGGCTACACCTTC

size: once
J: TRBJ2-2
V: TRBV15
length: 14
D: TRBD1
CDR3: CATSRDRGPGELFF
DNA: TGTGCCACCAGCAGGGACAGGGGGCCCGGGGAGCTGTTTTTT

size: NA
J: TRBJ1-5
V: TRBV30
length: 14
D: NA
CDR3: CAWSVLTTNQPQHF
DNA: TGTGCCTGGAGTGTACTGACAACCAATCAGCCCCAGCATTTT

size: NA
J: TRBJ2-5
V: TRBV2
length: 16
D: TRBD1
CDR3: CASTATGTGIEETQYF
DNA: TGTGCCAGCACCGCTACCGGGACAGGGATTGAGGAGACCCAGTACTTC

size: NA
J: TRBJ1-1
V: TRBV11-2
length: 16
D: TRBD1
CDR3: CASSTHRGDVGTEAFF
DNA: TGTGCCAGCAGCACCCACAGGGGAGACGTAGGAACTGAAGCTTTCTTT

size: many
J: TRBJ2-3
V: TRBV19
length: 13
D: TRBD1
CDR3: CASSNGRGDTQYF
DNA: TGTGCCAGTAGTAACGGCAGGGGGGATACGCAGTATTTT

size: once
J: TRBJ2-7
V: TRBV6-2/TRBV6-3
length: 13
D: NA
CDR3: CASSSPSSYEQYF
DNA: TGTGCCAGCAGTAGTCCCAGCTCCTACGAGCAGTACTTC

size: NA
J: TRBJ2-3
V: TRBV5-1
length: 16
D: TRBD2
CDR3: CASSGSGLGSTDTQYF
DNA: TGCGCCAGCAGCGGCTCCGGACTAGGAAGCACAGATACGCAGTATTTT

size: once
J: TRBJ2-1
V: TRBV21-1
length: 14
D: NA
CDR3: CASSKRVRVHEQFF
DNA: TGTGCCAGCAGCAAAAGGGTCAGGGTCCATGAGCAGTTCTTC

size: once
J: TRBJ1-4
V: TRBV6-5
length: 14
D: NA
CDR3: CASSYDRVNEKLFF
DNA: TGTGCCAGCAGTTACGACAGAGTTAATGAAAAACTGTTTTTT

size: once
J: TRBJ1-4
V: TRBV6-5
length: 16
D: TRBD1
CDR3: CASSYSNHRGEEKLFF
DNA: TGTGCCAGCAGTTACTCGAATCACAGGGGCGAGGAAAAACTGTTTTTT

size: NA
J: TRBJ2-7
V: TRBV5-1
length: 16
D: NA
CDR3: CASSLGGAGSSYEQYF
DNA: TGCGCCAGCAGCTTGGGGGGTGCAGGGTCATCCTACGAGCAGTACTTC

size: NA
J: TRBJ1-2
V: TRBV29-1
length: 15
D: NA
CDR3: CSVEDTRNFFYGYTF
DNA: TGCAGCGTTGAAGATACTAGGAATTTCTTTTATGGCTACACCTTC

size: NA
J: TRBJ1-2
V: TRBV7-9
length: 16
D: TRBD1
CDR3: CASSLGWVGTGDGYTF
DNA: TGTGCCAGCAGCTTAGGGTGGGTTGGCACAGGGGATGGCTACACCTTC

size: NA
J: TRBJ2-5
V: TRBV24-1
length: 14
D: TRBD2
CDR3: CATSLTWGGETQYF
DNA: TGTGCCACCAGCCTGACGTGGGGGGGAGAGACCCAGTACTTC

size: NA
J: TRBJ1-2
V: TRBV19
length: 13
D: TRBD1
CDR3: CASSTGQLYGYTF
DNA: TGTGCCAGTAGCACGGGACAGCTCTATGGCTACACCTTC

size: once
J: TRBJ1-1
V: TRBV18
length: 16
D: TRBD1
CDR3: CASSPATGGVRTEAFF
DNA: TGTGCCAGCTCACCGGCGACAGGGGGTGTTCGCACTGAAGCTTTCTTT

size: NA
J: TRBJ1-6
V: TRBV2
length: 15
D: TRBD1
CDR3: CAGGTGVSYNSPLHF
DNA: TGTGCCGGGGGGACAGGGGTTTCCTATAATTCACCCCTCCACTTT

size: NA
J: TRBJ1-4
V: TRBV18
length: 17
D: TRBD1
CDR3: CASSPLPGQGQGEKLFF
DNA: TGTGCCAGCTCACCACTTCCGGGACAGGGTCAAGGTGAAAAACTGTTTTTT

size: NA
J: TRBJ2-3
V: TRBV3-1/TRBV3-2
length: 12
D: NA
CDR3: CASSSSTDTQYF
DNA: TGTGCCAGCAGCTCTAGCACAGATACGCAGTATTTT

size: few
J: TRBJ1-2
V: TRBV10-1
length: 13
D: NA
CDR3: CASSSTRSGGYTF
DNA: TGCGCCAGCAGCTCGACCAGAAGCGGGGGCTACACCTTC

size: NA
J: TRBJ2-4
V: TRBV5-4
length: 14
D: NA
CDR3: CASSPEGSRDIQYF
DNA: TGTGCCAGCAGCCCGGAGGGATCGAGAGACATTCAGTACTTC

size: NA
J: TRBJ1-3
V: TRBV3-1/TRBV3-2
length: 15
D: NA
CDR3: CASSQGLTSGNTIYF
DNA: TGTGCCAGCAGCCAAGGGCTTACCTCTGGAAACACCATATATTTT

size: once
J: TRBJ2-2
V: TRBV19
length: 15
D: NA
CDR3: CASKLRGTNTGELFF
DNA: TGTGCCAGTAAGTTGCGGGGAACGAACACCGGGGAGCTGTTTTTT

size: NA
J: TRBJ2-2
V: TRBV28
length: 16
D: TRBD2
CDR3: CASSSGGGTDTGELFF
DNA: TGTGCCAGCAGTTCCGGGGGAGGGACGGACACCGGGGAGCTGTTTTTT

size: NA
J: TRBJ1-2
V: TRBV6-4
length: 16
D: TRBD1
CDR3: CASSVRDRGANYGYTF
DNA: TGTGCCAGCAGCGTCCGGGACAGGGGGGCTAACTATGGCTACACCTTC

size: once
J: TRBJ1-1
V: TRBV7-9
length: 15
D: TRBD1
CDR3: CASSLIGTANTEAFF
DNA: TGTGCCAGCAGCTTAATCGGGACAGCGAACACTGAAGCTTTCTTT

size: NA
J: TRBJ2-5
V: TRBV18
length: 17
D: TRBD1
CDR3: CASSPPRQGAGVETQYF
DNA: TGTGCCAGCTCACCACCGCGGCAGGGGGCCGGAGTGGAGACCCAGTACTTC

size: NA
J: TRBJ1-6
V: TRBV5-1
length: 14
D: NA
CDR3: CASSLRQNNSPLHF
DNA: TGCGCCAGCAGCTTGCGCCAGAATAATTCACCCCTCCACTTT

size: NA
J: TRBJ1-1
V: TRBV5-1
length: 15
D: TRBD1
CDR3: CASSSGTGVNTEAFF
DNA: TGCGCCAGCAGCTCAGGGACAGGGGTGAACACTGAAGCTTTCTTT

size: few
J: TRBJ1-1
V: TRBV27
length: 14
D: TRBD1
CDR3: CASSRGATNTEAFF
DNA: TGTGCCAGCAGCAGGGGGGCGACGAACACTGAAGCTTTCTTT

size: NA
J: TRBJ2-2
V: TRBV19
length: 16
D: NA
CDR3: CASSIAVRINTGELFF
DNA: TGTGCCAGTAGTATAGCCGTCAGAATTAACACCGGGGAGCTGTTTTTT

size: NA
J: TRBJ2-7
V: TRBV10-3
length: 11
D: TRBD1
CDR3: CAISGQGEQYF
DNA: TGTGCCATCAGTGGACAGGGCGAGCAGTACTTC

size: NA
J: TRBJ2-1
V: TRBV7-3
length: 14
D: NA
CDR3: CASSLNRGYNEQFF
DNA: TGTGCCAGCAGCTTAAATAGGGGGTACAATGAGCAGTTCTTC

size: NA
J: TRBJ1-2
V: TRBV30
length: 15
D: NA
CDR3: CAWSDPHGGLYGYTF
DNA: TGTGCCTGGAGTGACCCCCATGGGGGCCTCTATGGCTACACCTTC

size: NA
J: TRBJ2-1
V: TRBV2
length: 14
D: TRBD1
CDR3: CASSTGQGVHEQFF
DNA: TGTGCCAGCAGTACGGGACAGGGGGTCCATGAGCAGTTCTTC